Included here is one TCR beta chain sequence, with context. The antigen is undetermined. This sample is part of a study of T cells after yellow fever vaccination. Whole-study findings and limits: Weaker, the secondary response peaked sooner, at day 5 versus 15. Post-booster reappearance was seen for most primary-vaccination clones (around 96% CD4, around 88% CD8). Only a minor proportion of clonotypes was detected across both CD4 and CD8 compartments.

Per the germline V gene, CDR1 is LGHNA and CDR2 is YNFKEQ. The CDR3 is made up of 15 amino acids. Trimming left V 1 base short and J 4 bases short, with 11 bases between. 5'RACE template switching produced TCR cDNA carrying a universal primer site and UMIs. One entry per CDR3 protein, called by TCRdb with MiXCR from the 5' RACE reads. The table has over 110,000 distinct CDR3 sequences, approximately 7.7% seen once. The clonotype originates from a man in his thirties or forties who received the YFV17D yellow fever vaccine. Specimen: CD4+ T cells sorted from PBMCs, collected 5 days after the yellow fever booster vaccination. The chain combines TRBV4-2 with TRBJ1-5; weak D call: TRBD1 (6 bases). In DNA, the CDR3 is TGTGCCAGCAGCCAAGGCGGGACAACGAATCAGCCCCAGCATTTT. Translation: CASSQGGTTNQPQHF.